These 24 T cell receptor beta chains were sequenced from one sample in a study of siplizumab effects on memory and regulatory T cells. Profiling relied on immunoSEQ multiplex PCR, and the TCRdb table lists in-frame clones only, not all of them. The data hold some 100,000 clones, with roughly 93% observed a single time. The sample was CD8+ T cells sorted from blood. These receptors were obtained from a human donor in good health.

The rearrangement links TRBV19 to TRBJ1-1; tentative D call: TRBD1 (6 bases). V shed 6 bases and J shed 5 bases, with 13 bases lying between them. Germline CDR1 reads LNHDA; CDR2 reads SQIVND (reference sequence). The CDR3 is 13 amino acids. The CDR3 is CASSIDRNTEAFF. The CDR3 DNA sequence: TGTGCCAGTAGCATCGACAGGAATACTGAAGCTTTCTTT.

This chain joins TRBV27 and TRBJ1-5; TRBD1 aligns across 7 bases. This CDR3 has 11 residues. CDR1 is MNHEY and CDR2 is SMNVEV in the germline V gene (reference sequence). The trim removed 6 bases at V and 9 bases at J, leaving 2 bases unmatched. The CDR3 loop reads CASSAGGPQHF. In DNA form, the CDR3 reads TGTGCCAGCAGCGCAGGGGGGCCCCAGCATTTT.

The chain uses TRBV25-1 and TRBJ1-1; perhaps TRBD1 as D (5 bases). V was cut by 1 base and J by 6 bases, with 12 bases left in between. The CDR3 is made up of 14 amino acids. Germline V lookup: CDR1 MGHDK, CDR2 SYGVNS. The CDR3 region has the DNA TGTGCCAGCAGTGAATTTGGGGGGTATTCTGAAGCTTTCTTT. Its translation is CASSEFGGYSEAFF.

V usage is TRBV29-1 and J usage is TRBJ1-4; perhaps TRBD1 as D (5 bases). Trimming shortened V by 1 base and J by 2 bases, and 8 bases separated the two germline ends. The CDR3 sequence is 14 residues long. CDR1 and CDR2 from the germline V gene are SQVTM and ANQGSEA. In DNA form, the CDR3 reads TGCAGCGTTGAAGTCAGGGCTACTAATGAAAAACTGTTTTTT. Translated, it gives CSVEVRATNEKLFF.

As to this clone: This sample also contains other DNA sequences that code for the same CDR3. In DNA, the CDR3 is TGTGCCAGCACCGACGGGACTAGCGGATACAATGAGCAGTTCTTC. This translates into CASTDGTSGYNEQFF. The gene calls are TRBV27 and TRBJ2-1; 11 nucleotides match TRBD2. CDR3 length: 15 residues. CDR1 is MNHEY and CDR2 is SMNVEV in the germline V gene (reference sequence). The V segment lost 7 bases and the J segment 4 bases; nucleotides outside the gene matches: 6.

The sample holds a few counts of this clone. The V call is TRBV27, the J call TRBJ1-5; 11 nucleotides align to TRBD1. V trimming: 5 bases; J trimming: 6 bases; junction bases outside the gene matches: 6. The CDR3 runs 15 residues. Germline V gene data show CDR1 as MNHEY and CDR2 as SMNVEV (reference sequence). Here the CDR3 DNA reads TGTGCCAGCAGTCCTGGACAGGGGGCAAGTCAGCCCCAGCATTTT. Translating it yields CASSPGQGASQPQHF.

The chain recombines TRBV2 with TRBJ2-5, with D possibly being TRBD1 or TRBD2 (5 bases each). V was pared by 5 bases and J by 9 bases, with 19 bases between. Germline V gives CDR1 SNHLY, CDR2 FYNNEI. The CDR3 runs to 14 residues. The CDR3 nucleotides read TGTGCCAGCAGTTCCGGGACCAGACAATGGGCCCAGTACTTC. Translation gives CASSSGTRQWAQYF.

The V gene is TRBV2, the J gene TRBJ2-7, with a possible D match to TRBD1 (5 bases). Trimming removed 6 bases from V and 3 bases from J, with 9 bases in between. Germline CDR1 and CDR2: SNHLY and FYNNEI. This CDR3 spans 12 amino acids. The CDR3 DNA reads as TGTGCCAGCAGCCTAGACAGCTACGAGCAGTACTTC. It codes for CASSLDSYEQYF.

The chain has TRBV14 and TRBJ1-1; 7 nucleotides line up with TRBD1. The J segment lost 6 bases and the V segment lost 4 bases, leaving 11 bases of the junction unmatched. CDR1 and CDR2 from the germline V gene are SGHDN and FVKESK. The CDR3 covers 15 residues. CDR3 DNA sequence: TGTGCCAGCAGCCCGATCATGGGACAGACCCCTGAAGCTTTCTTT. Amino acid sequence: CASSPIMGQTPEAFF.

DNA for the CDR3: TGTGCCTGGAGTGGAGATGAAAAACTGTTTTTT. This codes for CAWSGDEKLFF. J is TRBJ1-4 and V is TRBV30; D remains ambiguous. Germline-derived CDR1 and CDR2 are GTSNPN and SVGIG (reference sequence). V was trimmed by 1 base and J by 6 bases, leaving 3 bases between them. CDR3 length: 11 amino acids.

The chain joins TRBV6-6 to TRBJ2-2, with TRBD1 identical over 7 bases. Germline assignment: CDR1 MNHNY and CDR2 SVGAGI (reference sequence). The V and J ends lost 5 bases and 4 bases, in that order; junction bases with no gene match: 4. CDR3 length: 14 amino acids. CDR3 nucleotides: TGTGCCAGCAGTATCAGGGGGAGCACCGGGGAGCTGTTTTTT. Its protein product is CASSIRGSTGELFF.

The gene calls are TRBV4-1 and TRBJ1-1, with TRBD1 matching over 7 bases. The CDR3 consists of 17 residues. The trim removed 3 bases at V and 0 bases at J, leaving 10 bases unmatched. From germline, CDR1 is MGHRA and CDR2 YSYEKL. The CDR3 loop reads CASSQEPGTAMNTEAFF. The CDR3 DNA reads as TGCGCCAGCAGCCAGGAGCCAGGGACAGCCATGAACACTGAAGCTTTCTTT.

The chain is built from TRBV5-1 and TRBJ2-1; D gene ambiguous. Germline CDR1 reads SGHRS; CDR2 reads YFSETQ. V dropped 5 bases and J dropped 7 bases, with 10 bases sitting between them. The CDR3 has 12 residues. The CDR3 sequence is CASRPAGNEQFF. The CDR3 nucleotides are TGCGCCAGCAGACCGGCCGGTAATGAGCAGTTCTTC.

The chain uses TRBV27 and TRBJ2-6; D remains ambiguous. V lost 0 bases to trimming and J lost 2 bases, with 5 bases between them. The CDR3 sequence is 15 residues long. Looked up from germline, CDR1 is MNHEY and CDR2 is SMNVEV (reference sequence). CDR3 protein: CASSLSPAGANVLTF. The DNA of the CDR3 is TGTGCCAGCAGTTTATCACCAGCTGGGGCCAACGTCCTGACTTTC.

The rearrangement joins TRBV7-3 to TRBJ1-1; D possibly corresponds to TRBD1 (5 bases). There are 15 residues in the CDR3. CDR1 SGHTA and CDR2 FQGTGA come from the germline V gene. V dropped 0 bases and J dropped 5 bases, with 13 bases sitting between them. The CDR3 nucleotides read TGTGCCAGCAGCTTAACAGTGTCGGGGGGAACTGAAGCTTTCTTT. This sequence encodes CASSLTVSGGTEAFF.

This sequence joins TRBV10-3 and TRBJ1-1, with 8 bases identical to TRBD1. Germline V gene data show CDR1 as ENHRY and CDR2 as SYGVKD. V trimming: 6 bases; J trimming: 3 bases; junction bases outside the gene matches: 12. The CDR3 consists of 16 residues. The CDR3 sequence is CAIRPSRTGPDTEAFF. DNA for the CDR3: TGTGCCATCAGACCTTCTCGGACAGGGCCGGACACTGAAGCTTTCTTT.

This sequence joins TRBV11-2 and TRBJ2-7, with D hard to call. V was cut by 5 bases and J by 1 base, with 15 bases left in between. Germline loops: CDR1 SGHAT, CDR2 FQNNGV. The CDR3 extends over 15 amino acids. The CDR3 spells CASSGLVAISYEQYF. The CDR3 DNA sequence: TGTGCCAGCAGCGGCCTAGTTGCGATTTCCTACGAGCAGTACTTC.

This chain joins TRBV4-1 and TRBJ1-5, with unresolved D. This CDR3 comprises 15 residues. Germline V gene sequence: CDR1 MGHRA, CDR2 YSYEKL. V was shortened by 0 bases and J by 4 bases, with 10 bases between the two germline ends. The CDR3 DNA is TGCGCCAGCAGCCAAGAACCTAGACCTAATCAGCCCCAGCATTTT. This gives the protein CASSQEPRPNQPQHF.

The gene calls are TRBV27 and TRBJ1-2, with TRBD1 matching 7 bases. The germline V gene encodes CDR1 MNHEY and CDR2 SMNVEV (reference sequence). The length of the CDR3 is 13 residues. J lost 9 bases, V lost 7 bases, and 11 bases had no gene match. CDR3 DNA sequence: TGTGCCAGCAAAGGGTTGGGACAGATGAGCTACACCTTC. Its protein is CASKGLGQMSYTF.

CDR3 bases: TGTGCCAGCAGGACAGGGAAAGGGATGAACTACGAGCAGTACTTC. Protein: CASRTGKGMNYEQYF. V gene TRBV2 combines with J gene TRBJ2-7; 7 positions agree with TRBD1. This CDR3 comprises 15 residues. Germline V gene data show CDR1 as SNHLY and CDR2 as FYNNEI. The trim removed 6 bases at V and 3 bases at J, leaving 11 bases unmatched. The full variable domain, in which reference TRBV2 and TRBJ2-7 provide the parts outside the CDR3, is EPEVTQTPSHQVTQMGQEVILRCVPISNHLYFYWYRQILGQKVEFLVSFYNNEISEKSEIFDDQFSVERPDGSNFTLKIRSTKLEDSAMYFCASRTGKGMNYEQYFGPGTRLTVT.

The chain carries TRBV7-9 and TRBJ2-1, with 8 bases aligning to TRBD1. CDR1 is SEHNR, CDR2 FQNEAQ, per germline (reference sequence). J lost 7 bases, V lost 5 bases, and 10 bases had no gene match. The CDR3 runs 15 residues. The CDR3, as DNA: TGTGCCAGCAGCCGGACAGGGAGACCCCCGAATGAGCAGTTCTTC. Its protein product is CASSRTGRPPNEQFF.

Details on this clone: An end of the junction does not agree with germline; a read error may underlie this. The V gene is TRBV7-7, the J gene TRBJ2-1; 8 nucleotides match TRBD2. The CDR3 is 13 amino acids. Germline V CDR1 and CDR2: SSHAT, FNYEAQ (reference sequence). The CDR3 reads CASSLALAGEQFF. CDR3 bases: TGTGCTAGCAGCTTAGCGCTAGCGGGTGAGCAGTTCTTC.

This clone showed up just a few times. This CDR3 reads CATSLLTLMNTEAFF. The CDR3 DNA reads as TGTGCCACCAGCTTATTGACTCTTATGAACACTGAAGCTTTCTTT. The genes are TRBV15 and TRBJ1-1; no reliable D call. The germline CDR1 and CDR2 sequences are LNHNV and YYDKDF (reference sequence). V was trimmed by 5 bases and J by 0 bases, leaving 13 bases between them. The CDR3 spans 15 residues.

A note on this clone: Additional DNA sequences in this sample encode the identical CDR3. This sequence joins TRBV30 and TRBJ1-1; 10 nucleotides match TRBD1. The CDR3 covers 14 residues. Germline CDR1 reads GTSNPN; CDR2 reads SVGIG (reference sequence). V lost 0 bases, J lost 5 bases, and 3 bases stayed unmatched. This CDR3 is CAWSVLDRGTEAFF. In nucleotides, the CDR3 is TGTGCCTGGAGTGTTCTGGACAGGGGGACTGAAGCTTTCTTT.